Presented here are 31 T cell receptor beta chains from one specimen sequenced in a study of cytomegalovirus exposure and HLA in healthy donors. PCR primers comprised 60 Vbeta and 13 Jbeta primers. The method was immunoSEQ multiplex PCR; TCRdb's version includes in-frame clones alone and lacks a portion of them. The data show about 140,000 clones, with around 65% seen just once and over 1.5% held by the top ten. Material: PBMCs. The receptors shown here come from a male donor in good health and CMV-seronegative.

The chain combines TRBV18 with TRBJ1-4, with D possibly TRBD1 on 5 matching bases. The CDR3 sequence is 14 residues long. Trimming removed 3 bases at V and 6 bases at J, with 11 bases between. Germline V gives CDR1 KGHSH, CDR2 LQKENI. Written as DNA, the CDR3 is TGTGCCAGCTCACCGGGGTCGGGGGATGAAAAACTGTTTTTT. Translating gives CASSPGSGDEKLFF. Based on the CDR3 plus reference TRBV18 and TRBJ1-4, the full variable domain is NAGVMQNPRHLVRRRGQEARLRCSPMKGHSHVYWYRQLPEEGLKFMVYLQKENIIDESGMPKERFSAEFPKEGPSILRIQQVVRGDSAAYFCASSPGSGDEKLFFGSGTQLSVL.

This clone has a count of ten or more. This sequence joins TRBV6-5 and TRBJ2-5; D gene uncertain. V was cut by 6 bases and J by 5 bases, with 13 bases left in between. CDR3 length: 13 amino acids. From germline, CDR1 is MNHEY and CDR2 SVGAGI. This CDR3 is CASSPLPAETQYF. CDR3 coding DNA: TGTGCCAGCAGCCCCCTTCCAGCGGAGACCCAGTACTTC.

The genes are TRBV19 and TRBJ1-2; D not resolved. Germline values: CDR1 LNHDA, CDR2 SQIVND (reference sequence). Deletions cut 5 bases from V and 4 bases from J, with 11 bases between. The CDR3 loop spans 13 amino acids. The CDR3 here is CASSGGWAYGYTF. CDR3 bases: TGTGCCAGTAGTGGAGGATGGGCCTATGGCTACACCTTC.

The V call is TRBV7-2, the J call TRBJ2-7, with D possibly being TRBD2 (6 bases). This CDR3 spans 15 amino acids. V lost 4 bases to trimming and J lost 3 bases, with 16 bases between them. Per germline, CDR1 SGHTA and CDR2 FQGNSA. CDR3 residues: CASSSFGGTGYEQYF. Here the CDR3 DNA reads TGTGCCAGCAGCTCTTTCGGGGGAACGGGCTACGAGCAGTACTTC.

The chain uses TRBV7-3 and TRBJ1-6; D might be TRBD1 (5 bases). The length of the CDR3 is 16 residues. The germline V gene encodes CDR1 SGHTA and CDR2 FQGTGA. Trimming stripped 0 bases from V and 6 bases from J, with 12 bases between. For the CDR3, the DNA is TGTGCCAGCAGCTTAACAGACCTAAGGGGTAATTCACCCCTCCACTTT. This translates into CASSLTDLRGNSPLHF.

The chain carries TRBV7-8 and TRBJ2-5, with 11 nucleotides matching TRBD2. Looked up from germline, CDR1 is SGHVS and CDR2 is FQNEAQ. CDR3 size: 19 residues. Trimming removed 1 base from V and 4 bases from J; junction bases left unmatched: 14. For the CDR3, the DNA is TGTGCCAGCAGCTTAGTGGGTAGCGGGGGGGCCGCGTCTCGAGAGACCCAGTACTTC. Its protein is CASSLVGSGGAASRETQYF.

There are a few counts of this clone. The J gene is TRBJ1-4, the V gene TRBV10-2; 11 positions match TRBD1. The germline CDR1 and CDR2 sequences are WSHSY and SAAADI. Losses at the gene ends were 9 bases for V and 3 bases for J; bases not matched to a gene: 12. The CDR3 loop spans 17 amino acids. DNA for the CDR3: TGCGCCAGTACCGGGACAGGGGGGTCACTGGCTAATGAAAAACTGTTTTTT. Protein sequence: CASTGTGGSLANEKLFF.

This rearrangement joins TRBV7-3 to TRBJ2-5, with D unclear. Trimming stripped 7 bases from V and 5 bases from J, with 14 bases between. Looked up from germline, CDR1 is SGHTA and CDR2 is FQGTGA. This CDR3 region has 13 residues. CDR3: CASTRDVSETQYF. The CDR3 bases are TGTGCCAGCACCCGAGATGTATCGGAGACCCAGTACTTC.

The chain joins TRBV18 to TRBJ1-2, with 8 bases lining up with TRBD1. V shed 8 bases, J shed 4 bases, and the junction held 9 bases outside the gene matches. Germline values: CDR1 KGHSH, CDR2 LQKENI. The CDR3 extends over 14 amino acids. The CDR3 nucleotides are TGTGCCAGCCGAAAGACAGGGGAGAGCTATGGCTACACCTTC. It codes for CASRKTGESYGYTF.

The gene calls are TRBV4-1 and TRBJ1-5; unclear D gene. Germline CDR1 is MGHRA and CDR2 is YSYEKL. Deletions cut 0 bases from V and 2 bases from J, with 8 bases between. The CDR3 extends over 15 amino acids. CDR3 in amino acids: CASSQDPGGNQPQHF. Written as DNA, the CDR3 is TGCGCCAGCAGCCAAGATCCAGGCGGCAATCAGCCCCAGCATTTT.

The chain employs TRBV5-5 and TRBJ1-4, with a weak D call TRBD1 (6 bases). V was pared by 3 bases and J by 7 bases, with 19 bases between. The CDR3 loop spans 16 amino acids. The V gene's germline CDR1 is SGHKS and CDR2 YYEKEE (reference sequence). CDR3 region: CASSSPAAGAVEKLFF. The CDR3 nucleotides are TGTGCCAGCAGCTCCCCAGCGGCAGGGGCCGTTGAAAAACTGTTTTTT.

The chain is built from TRBV28 and TRBJ2-5; 13 nucleotides agree with TRBD2. Germline values: CDR1 MDHEN, CDR2 SYDVKM. V dropped 5 bases and J dropped 5; count of bases not matched to a gene: 8. This CDR3 region has 16 residues. CDR3 sequence (DNA): TGTGCCAGCAGTCTACCACTAGCGGGGGGGCTTGAGACCCAGTACTTC. Translation gives CASSLPLAGGLETQYF.

The chain combines TRBV7-3 with TRBJ2-3, with TRBD2 as a possible D gene (5 bases). The CDR3 runs to 17 residues. The V gene lost 0 bases and the J gene lost 4 bases, with 17 bases spanning the gap. Germline CDR1 is SGHTA and CDR2 is FQGTGA. The CDR3 DNA is TGTGCCAGCAGCTTAACCTCTCGCCTCTTAGCGTCAGATACGCAGTATTTT. Amino acid sequence: CASSLTSRLLASDTQYF.

V is TRBV11-2 and J is TRBJ2-2, with 7 bases matching TRBD1. This CDR3 comprises 15 residues. V lost 3 bases to trimming and J lost 8 bases; unmatched junction nucleotides: 9. CDR1 and CDR2 from the germline V gene are SGHAT and FQNNGV. CDR3 DNA: TGTGCCAGCAGCTTGGGGACAGCACCCTCGGGGGAGCTGTTTTTT. This codes for CASSLGTAPSGELFF.

The chain combines TRBV5-3 with TRBJ1-2; possibly TRBD1 for D (5 bases). TRBV5-3 has ORF status, its function being uncertain. Between the trimmed V and J ends, which lost 4 bases and 0 bases, there was a span of 10 bases. CDR3 length: 14 residues. CDR3 residues: CARSPTAPNYGYTF. The CDR3 nucleotides read TGTGCCAGAAGCCCGACAGCTCCTAACTATGGCTACACCTTC.

This clone was seen only a few times. This chain connects TRBV2 to TRBJ1-2, with D perhaps TRBD1 (6 bases). In germline, CDR1 is SNHLY, CDR2 FYNNEI. Trimming took 1 base from V and 8 from J, leaving 17 bases between them. This CDR3 comprises 15 residues. The CDR3 DNA reads as TGTGCCAGCAGTGAAGAAGGGGTCAGGGGTTACGGCTACACCTTC. Amino acid sequence: CASSEEGVRGYGYTF. Full variable domain (rest looked up from reference TRBV2 and TRBJ1-2): EPEVTQTPSHQVTQMGQEVILRCVPISNHLYFYWYRQILGQKVEFLVSFYNNEISEKSEIFDDQFSVERPDGSNFTLKIRSTKLEDSAMYFCASSEEGVRGYGYTFGSGTRLTVV.

The chain joins TRBV5-1 to TRBJ1-2; no firm D call. Germline CDR1 SGHRS, CDR2 YFSETQ. This CDR3 is 14 amino acids long. V was shortened by 2 bases and J by 5 bases, with 13 bases between the two germline ends. In DNA form, the CDR3 reads TGCGCCAGCAGCTTCCGGGAGAGGTCGTATGGCTACACCTTC. Translation: CASSFRERSYGYTF.

This clone was counted between two and nine times. In DNA form, the CDR3 reads TGTGCCAGCAGGAGAGACAGAAACTATGGCTACACCTTC. Amino acids: CASRRDRNYGYTF. This chain connects TRBV6-4 to TRBJ1-2; possible D gene TRBD1, 5 bases. Trimming cost V 6 bases and J 2 bases, with 10 bases left between them. CDR3 length: 13 residues. CDR1 and CDR2 (germline): MRHNA, SNTAGT.

The chain employs TRBV6-4 and TRBJ2-3; 10 nucleotides agree with TRBD2. The CDR3 sequence is 17 residues long. J lost 2 bases, V lost 1 base, and 6 bases had no gene match. Per the germline V gene, CDR1 is MRHNA and CDR2 is SNTAGT. In DNA, the CDR3 is TGTGCCAGCAGTGACTGGGCTAGCGGGGGAGCCACAGATACGCAGTATTTT. As protein: CASSDWASGGATDTQYF.

The table lists this clone with a few counts. The chain couples TRBV6-6 to TRBJ1-1, with a possible D match to TRBD1 (6 bases). This CDR3 comprises 14 residues. The V end lost 5 bases, the J end lost 0 bases, and 10 bases lay between the germline ends. In germline, CDR1 is MNHNY, CDR2 SVGAGI (reference sequence). The CDR3 bases are TGTGCCAGCAGTGTGACAGGAGTGAACACTGAAGCTTTCTTT. Its translation is CASSVTGVNTEAFF.

The chain couples TRBV5-3 to TRBJ1-5; TRBD1 matches 8 bases. TRBV5-3 is sorted into the ORF group, with uncertain function. Germline trimming cut 2 bases from V and 4 bases from J; bases unmatched to any gene: 14. CDR3 length: 18 amino acids. The CDR3 nucleotides read TGTGCCAGAAGCTTAGGTACGGACAGGGAACGGTCAAATCAGCCCCAGCATTTT. Translating it yields CARSLGTDRERSNQPQHF.

The chain joins TRBV7-9 to TRBJ2-1, with 10 nucleotides matching TRBD1. Germline V lookup: CDR1 SEHNR, CDR2 FQNEAQ (reference sequence). The CDR3 totals 12 residues. The CDR3, as DNA: TGTTCCGGGGGACAGGGGATAAGTGAGCAGTTCTTC. The encoded protein is CSGGQGISEQFF.

CDR3 sequence: CSVTGTEVYGYTF. The CDR3 DNA is TGCAGCGTTACCGGGACAGAGGTCTATGGCTACACCTTC. The chain has TRBV29-1 and TRBJ1-2; 7 positions agree with TRBD1. This CDR3 has 13 residues. Germline V gives CDR1 SQVTM, CDR2 ANQGSEA. Germline trimming cut 5 bases from V and 4 bases from J; bases unmatched to any gene: 7.

This chain joins TRBV7-9 and TRBJ1-4; 8 positions match TRBD1. CDR1 and CDR2 from the germline V gene are SEHNR and FQNEAQ (reference sequence). The CDR3 contains 15 residues. The J segment lost 7 bases and the V segment lost 2 bases, leaving 6 bases of the junction unmatched. CDR3 in amino acids: CASSLKDRESEKLFF. The CDR3 DNA is TGTGCCAGCAGCTTAAAGGACAGGGAAAGTGAAAAACTGTTTTTT.

V usage is TRBV2 and J usage is TRBJ2-7; 7 bases fit TRBD1. CDR3 length equals 13 residues. CDR1 is SNHLY, CDR2 FYNNEI, per germline. Trimming took 6 bases from V and 3 from J; bases not matched to a gene: 5. The chain's CDR3 is CASSRQGHYEQYF. The CDR3, as DNA: TGTGCCAGCAGCCGACAGGGCCACTACGAGCAGTACTTC.

The V and J genes are TRBV30 and TRBJ1-3; D is uncertain. CDR1 and CDR2 from the germline V gene are GTSNPN and SVGIG (reference sequence). CDR3 size: 14 residues. V was trimmed by 3 bases and J by 11 bases, leaving 20 bases between them. CDR3 protein: CAWSPAPSTWPIYF. CDR3 nucleotides: TGTGCCTGGAGCCCGGCGCCTAGTACGTGGCCCATATATTTT.

This clone came up a few times. V and J are TRBV11-3 and TRBJ2-1; 8 bases match TRBD2. V lost 11 bases and J lost 8; bases outside the gene matches: 14. Germline loops: CDR1 SGHNT, CDR2 YENEEA. This CDR3 has 14 residues. Here the CDR3 DNA reads TGTGCCCCCAGGTGGGGACTAGTCACCCATGAGCAGTTCTTC. Its translation is CAPRWGLVTHEQFF.

This clone has just a few counts. The chain combines TRBV10-3 with TRBJ1-1; D not certain. CDR1 ENHRY and CDR2 SYGVKD come from the germline V gene. V was cut by 2 bases and J by 3 bases, with 19 bases left in between. The CDR3 spans 17 residues. CDR3: CAISEGAAGGVDTEAFF. In DNA form, the CDR3 reads TGTGCCATCAGTGAGGGAGCCGCGGGCGGTGTGGACACTGAAGCTTTCTTT.

The V gene is TRBV6-1, the J gene TRBJ1-3; a weak D match, TRBD1 (6 bases). The ends were cut back, 6 bases at V and 4 bases at J, with 16 bases in the middle. CDR3 length: 15 amino acids. CDR1 is MNHNS, CDR2 SASEGT, per germline. In DNA form, the CDR3 reads TGTGCCAGCAGCAGGGGTCCCGAGGGAGGAAACACCATATATTTT. Its protein product is CASSRGPEGGNTIYF.

The chain has TRBV5-4 and TRBJ1-2; D is possibly TRBD1 (6 bases). Germline CDR1 and CDR2: SGHNT and YYREEE (reference sequence). Trimming removed 4 bases from V and 3 bases from J, with 16 bases in between. This CDR3 spans 15 amino acids. Here the CDR3 DNA reads TGTGCCAGCAGCCCAGGGGCGGGGGGTGACTATGGCTACACCTTC. As protein: CASSPGAGGDYGYTF.

This clone was detected only a few times. The V call is TRBV7-8, the J call TRBJ1-4; 7 positions agree with TRBD1. This CDR3 region has 17 residues. V lost 5 bases and J lost 11; bases outside the gene matches: 20. Germline V gene sequence: CDR1 SGHVS, CDR2 FQNEAQ. The CDR3 here is CASSLGTDRWRRWKLFF. In nucleotides, the CDR3 is TGTGCCAGCAGCCTTGGGACAGATAGGTGGCGACGGTGGAAACTGTTTTTT.